Detailed here is one TCR beta chain. In the authors' methods: How many nucleated cells were present was estimated from reference gene primer amplification. The data were produced by immunoSEQ multiplex PCR, yet TCRdb's version contains in-frame clones alone and is incomplete. The D gene and trimming were derived from the DNA, and the V and J assignments and clone size from that table. The sample gives fewer than 250,000 clones, approximately 81% of which show up once; more than 9% is in the top ten. Germline V lookup: CDR1 GTSNPN, CDR2 SVGIG (reference sequence). Losses at the gene ends were 2 bases for V and 6 bases for J; bases not matched to a gene: 3. The CDR3 has 14 amino acids. This record comes from a study of blood T cell repertoires in COVID-19.

The chain is built from TRBV30 and TRBJ1-4; 10 nucleotides line up with TRBD1. This clonotype originated in a woman older than 75 with COVID-19, enrolled during active disease. Sample: peripheral blood. The DNA for the CDR3 is TGTGCCTGGAGTCCCGGGACAGGGGATGAAAAACTGTTTTTT. Translation: CAWSPGTGDEKLFF.